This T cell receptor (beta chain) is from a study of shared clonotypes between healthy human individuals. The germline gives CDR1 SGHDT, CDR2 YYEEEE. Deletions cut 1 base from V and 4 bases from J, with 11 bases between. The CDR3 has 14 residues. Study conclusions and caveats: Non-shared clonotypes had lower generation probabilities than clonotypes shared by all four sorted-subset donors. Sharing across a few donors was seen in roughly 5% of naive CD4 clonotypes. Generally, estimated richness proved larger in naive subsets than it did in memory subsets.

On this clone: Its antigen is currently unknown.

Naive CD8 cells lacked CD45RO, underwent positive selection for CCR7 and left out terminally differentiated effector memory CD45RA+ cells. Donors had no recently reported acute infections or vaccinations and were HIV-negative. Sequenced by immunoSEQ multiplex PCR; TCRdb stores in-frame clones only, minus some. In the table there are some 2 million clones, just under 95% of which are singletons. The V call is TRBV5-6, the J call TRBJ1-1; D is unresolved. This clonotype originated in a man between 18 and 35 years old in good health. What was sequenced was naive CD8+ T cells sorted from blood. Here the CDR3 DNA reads TGTGCCAGCAGCTTGATTCGGTTCGGCACTGAAGCTTTCTTT. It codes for CASSLIRFGTEAFF.